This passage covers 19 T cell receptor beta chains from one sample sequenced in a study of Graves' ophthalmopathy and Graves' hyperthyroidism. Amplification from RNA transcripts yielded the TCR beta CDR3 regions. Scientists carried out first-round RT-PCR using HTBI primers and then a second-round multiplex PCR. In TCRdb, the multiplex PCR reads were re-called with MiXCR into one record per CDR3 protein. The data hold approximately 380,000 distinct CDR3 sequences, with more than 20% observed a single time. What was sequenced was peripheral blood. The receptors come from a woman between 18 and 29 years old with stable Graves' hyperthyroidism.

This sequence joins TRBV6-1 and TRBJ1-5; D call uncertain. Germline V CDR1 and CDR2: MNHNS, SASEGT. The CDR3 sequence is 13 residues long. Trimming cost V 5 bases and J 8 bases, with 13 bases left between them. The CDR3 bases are TGTGCCAGCAGTCCCACTCGGGTAGAGCCCCAGCATTTT. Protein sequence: CASSPTRVEPQHF.

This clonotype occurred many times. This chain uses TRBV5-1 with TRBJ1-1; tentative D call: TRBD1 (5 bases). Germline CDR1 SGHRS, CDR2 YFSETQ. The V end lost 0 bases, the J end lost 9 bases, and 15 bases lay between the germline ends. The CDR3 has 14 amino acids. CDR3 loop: CASSLGQGILQAFF. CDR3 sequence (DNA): TGCGCCAGCAGCTTGGGTCAGGGTATCCTACAAGCTTTCTTT.

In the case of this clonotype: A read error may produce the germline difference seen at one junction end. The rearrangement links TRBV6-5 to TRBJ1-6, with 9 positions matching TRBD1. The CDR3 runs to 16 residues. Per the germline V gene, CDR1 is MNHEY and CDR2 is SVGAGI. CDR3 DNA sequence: TGTGCCAGCAGTTACTCCTGGACAGGGGTTAATTCACACCTCCACTTT. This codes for CASSYSWTGVNSHLHF.

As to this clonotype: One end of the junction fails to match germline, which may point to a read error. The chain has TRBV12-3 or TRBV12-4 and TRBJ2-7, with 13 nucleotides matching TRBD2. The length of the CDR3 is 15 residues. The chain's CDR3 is CASTRLAGGPGELYF. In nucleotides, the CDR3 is TGTGCCAGCACCCGACTAGCGGGAGGACCCGGGGAGCTGTACTTC.

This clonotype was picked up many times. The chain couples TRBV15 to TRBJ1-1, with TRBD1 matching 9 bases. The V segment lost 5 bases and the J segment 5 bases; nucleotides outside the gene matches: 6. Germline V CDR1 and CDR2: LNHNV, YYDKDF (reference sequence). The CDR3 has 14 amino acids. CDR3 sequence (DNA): TGTGCCACCAGCGGAGGGACAGGGCGTACTGAAGCTTTCTTT. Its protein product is CATSGGTGRTEAFF.

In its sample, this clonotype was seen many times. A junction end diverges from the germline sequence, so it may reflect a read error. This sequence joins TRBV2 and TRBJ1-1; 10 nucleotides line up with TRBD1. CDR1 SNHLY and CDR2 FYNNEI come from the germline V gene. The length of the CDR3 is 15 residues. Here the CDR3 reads CASREGQGVGTEAFF. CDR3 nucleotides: TGTGCCAGCAGGGAAGGACAGGGGGTGGGCACTGAAGCTTTCTTT.

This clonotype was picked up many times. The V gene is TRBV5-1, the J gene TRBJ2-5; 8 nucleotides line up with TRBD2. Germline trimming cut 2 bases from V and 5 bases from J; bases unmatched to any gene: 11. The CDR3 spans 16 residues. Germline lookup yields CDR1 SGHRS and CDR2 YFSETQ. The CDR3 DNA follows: TGCGCCAGCAGCTTATTTAGCGGGATGACTGGGGAGACCCAGTACTTC. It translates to CASSLFSGMTGETQYF.

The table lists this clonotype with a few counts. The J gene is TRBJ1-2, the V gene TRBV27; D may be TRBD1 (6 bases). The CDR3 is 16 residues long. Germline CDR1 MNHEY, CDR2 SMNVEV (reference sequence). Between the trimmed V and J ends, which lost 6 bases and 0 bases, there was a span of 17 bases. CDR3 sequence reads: CASRARTGITNYGYTF. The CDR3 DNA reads TGTGCCAGCAGGGCAAGAACAGGGATCACTAACTATGGCTACACCTTC.

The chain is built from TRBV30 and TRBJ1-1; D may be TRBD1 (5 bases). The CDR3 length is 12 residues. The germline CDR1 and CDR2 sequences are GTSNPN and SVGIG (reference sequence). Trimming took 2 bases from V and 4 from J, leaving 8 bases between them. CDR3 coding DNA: TGTGCCTGGAGTCGACAGACCACTGAAGCTTTCTTT. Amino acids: CAWSRQTTEAFF.

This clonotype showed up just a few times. The CDR3 DNA reads as TGTGCCAGCTCGGAGGGACAGGGCTCGTACACTGAAGCTTTCTTT. Its translation: CASSEGQGSYTEAFF. J is TRBJ1-1 and V is TRBV18, with TRBD1 matching 9 bases. This CDR3 is built from 15 residues. J lost 3 bases, V lost 6 bases, and 8 bases had no gene match. Germline V gene lookup returns CDR1 KGHSH and CDR2 LQKENI.

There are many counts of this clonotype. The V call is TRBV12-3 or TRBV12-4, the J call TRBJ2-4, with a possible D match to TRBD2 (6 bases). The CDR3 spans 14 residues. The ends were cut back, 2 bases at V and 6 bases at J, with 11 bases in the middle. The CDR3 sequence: CASSLSGRVNIQYF. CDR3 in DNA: TGTGCCAGCAGTTTAAGCGGGCGGGTAAACATTCAGTACTTC.

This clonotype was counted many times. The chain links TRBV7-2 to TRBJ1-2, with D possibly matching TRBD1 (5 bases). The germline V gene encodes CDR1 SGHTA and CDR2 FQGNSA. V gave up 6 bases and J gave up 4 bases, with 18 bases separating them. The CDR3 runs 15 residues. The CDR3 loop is CASRGVRGRVYGYTF. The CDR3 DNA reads TGTGCCAGCAGGGGGGTTCGGGGCAGGGTCTATGGCTACACCTTC.

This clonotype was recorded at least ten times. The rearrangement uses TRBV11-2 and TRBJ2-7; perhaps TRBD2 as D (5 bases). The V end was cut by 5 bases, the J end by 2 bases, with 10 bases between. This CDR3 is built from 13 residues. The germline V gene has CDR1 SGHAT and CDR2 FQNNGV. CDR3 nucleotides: TGTGCCAGCAGCCTACTAGACACCTACGAGCAGTACTTC. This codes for CASSLLDTYEQYF.

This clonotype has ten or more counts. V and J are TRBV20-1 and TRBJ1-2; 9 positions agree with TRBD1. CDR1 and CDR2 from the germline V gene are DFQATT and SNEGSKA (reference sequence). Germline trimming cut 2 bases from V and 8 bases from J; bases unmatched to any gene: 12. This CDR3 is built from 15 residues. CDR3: CSARYPGTGSGGYTF. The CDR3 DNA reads TGCAGTGCTAGATACCCCGGGACAGGGTCTGGAGGCTACACCTTC.

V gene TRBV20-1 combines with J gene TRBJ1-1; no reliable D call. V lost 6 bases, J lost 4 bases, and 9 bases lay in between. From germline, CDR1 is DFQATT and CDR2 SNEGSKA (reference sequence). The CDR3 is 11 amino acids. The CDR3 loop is CSAPRVTEAFF. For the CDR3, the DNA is TGCAGTGCCCCCCGAGTCACTGAAGCTTTCTTT.

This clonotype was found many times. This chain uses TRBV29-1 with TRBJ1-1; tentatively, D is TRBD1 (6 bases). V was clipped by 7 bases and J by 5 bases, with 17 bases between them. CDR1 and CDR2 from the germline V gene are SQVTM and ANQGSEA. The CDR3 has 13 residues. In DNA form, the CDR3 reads TGCAGCGCCGAAAGGGGGGGAGGGACTGAAGCTTTCTTT. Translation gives CSAERGGGTEAFF.

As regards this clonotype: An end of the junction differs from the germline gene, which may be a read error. This CDR3 is CASSEARVSSYNEKFF. The DNA for the CDR3 is TGTGCCAGCAGTGAAGCGCGTGTGAGCTCCTACAATGAGAAGTTCTTC. The chain employs TRBV2 and TRBJ2-1; D not certain. Germline V CDR1 and CDR2: SNHLY, FYNNEI. CDR3 size: 16 residues.

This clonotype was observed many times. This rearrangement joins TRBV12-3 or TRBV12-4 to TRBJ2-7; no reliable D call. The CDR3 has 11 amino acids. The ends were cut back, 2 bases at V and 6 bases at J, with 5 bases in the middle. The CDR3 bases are TGTGCCAGCAGTTTAAGACTCGAGCAGTACTTC. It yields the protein CASSLRLEQYF.

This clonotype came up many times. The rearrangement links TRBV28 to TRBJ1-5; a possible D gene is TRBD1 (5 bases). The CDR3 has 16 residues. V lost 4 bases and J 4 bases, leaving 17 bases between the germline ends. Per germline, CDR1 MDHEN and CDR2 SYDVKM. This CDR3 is CASSYIGRGGNQPQHF. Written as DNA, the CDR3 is TGTGCCAGCAGTTACATCGGACGGGGGGGGAATCAGCCCCAGCATTTT.